The clone carrying this T cell receptor beta chain was observed many times. Its specificity is not known. The sample is drawn from a study of CD8 T cells in ankylosing spondylitis. Study-wide results and limits: Reactive arthritis synovial fluid and blood previously showed some of these motif variants. Within matched ankylosing spondylitis synovial fluid, disease-linked clones were reportedly significantly enriched. Seemingly characteristic of ankylosing spondylitis blood was a TCR beta motif consisting of about 8 highly homologous variants. Peripheral blood held disease-linked clones only at relatively low frequency, and these were CD8+.

Trimming took 0 bases from V and 5 from J; bases not matched to a gene: 7. Germline values: CDR1 SGDLS, CDR2 YYNGEE. CDR3 length equals 16 residues. Using its own MiXCR run on the 5' RACE reads, TCRdb lists one record per CDR3 protein. Here the sample spans around 25,000 distinct CDR3 sequences, around 2.5% being singletons. The sequence was collected from a female donor with ankylosing spondylitis or in good health (not recorded which). The rearrangement uses TRBV9 and TRBJ2-5; TRBD2 matches 10 bases. Sequencing was performed on blood, either unsorted or a sorted T cell fraction (not recorded which). This CDR3 is CASSVGPAGGPETQYF. Written as DNA, the CDR3 is TGTGCCAGCAGCGTAGGCCCAGCGGGGGGGCCGGAGACCCAGTACTTC.